A single sample gave rise to the 8 T cell receptor beta chains below, sequenced in a study of cytotoxic CD8 clonotypes in ibrutinib-treated CLL. Some clones are missing from TCRdb's copy, which holds only in-frame ones; the method was immunoSEQ multiplex PCR. The top ten hold about 5.7% of the sample, which has about 300,000 clones, approximately 76% seen once. The input for sequencing was PBMCs, taken at disease progression, from a patient treated with ibrutinib. The receptors shown here come from a human donor with chronic lymphocytic leukemia.

For this clone: The conserved phenylalanine or tryptophan normally closing the CDR3 is absent here, so this likely arose from a read error. Because the CDR3's place on the DNA is in doubt, the DNA is left out and the CDR3 is given as listed by TCRdb. The CDR3 is CASSKNTV. The genes are TRBV21-1 and TRBJ2-4. TRBV21-1 is noted as a pseudogene. The CDR3 totals 8 residues, both ends included.

The chain has TRBV11-2 and TRBJ2-1; the D gene is possibly TRBD1 (5 bases). Germline assignment: CDR1 SGHAT and CDR2 FQNNGV. The CDR3 is 15 residues long. The ends were cut back, 5 bases at V and 5 bases at J, with 16 bases in the middle. The CDR3 nucleotides are TGTGCCAGCAGCCAAAGAGTAGGGGTAGACAATGAGCAGTTCTTC. Translating it yields CASSQRVGVDNEQFF.

This clone appeared a few times. The J gene is TRBJ1-2, the V gene TRBV4-1, with 7 bases that match TRBD1. There are 17 residues in the CDR3. Germline CDR1 reads MGHRA; CDR2 reads YSYEKL. V was pared by 2 bases and J by 4 bases, with 13 bases of the junction left unmatched. This chain's CDR3 is CASSQSLTTGIFYGYTF. CDR3 DNA: TGCGCCAGCAGCCAAAGCCTTACGACAGGGATTTTCTATGGCTACACCTTC.

The chain carries TRBV5-1 and TRBJ2-1; 8 nucleotides match TRBD2. The CDR3 spans 14 residues. With V trimmed by 2 bases and J by 8 bases, 6 bases remained unmatched. CDR1 is SGHRS, CDR2 YFSETQ, per germline. Here the CDR3 DNA reads TGCGCCAGCAGCTTAGCGGGAGCTTTCCATGAGCAGTTCTTC. It is translated as CASSLAGAFHEQFF.

The genes are TRBV4-1 and TRBJ1-5; D remains unclear. The V end was cut by 3 bases, the J end by 3 bases, with 9 bases between. Germline loops: CDR1 MGHRA, CDR2 YSYEKL. CDR3 size: 14 residues. CDR3 DNA sequence: TGCGCCAGCAGCCAGTGGGAAGTCAATCAGCCCCAGCATTTT. Translation gives CASSQWEVNQPQHF.

V and J are TRBV7-3 and TRBJ2-1; D is possibly TRBD1 (6 bases). V was trimmed by 1 base and J by 0 bases, leaving 16 bases between them. Germline V gene sequence: CDR1 SGHTA, CDR2 FQGTGA. CDR3 length: 18 residues. The CDR3 region has the DNA TGTGCCAGCAGCTTAAGGGGGCCAAAATCGGGCTCCTACAATGAGCAGTTCTTC. Its translation is CASSLRGPKSGSYNEQFF.

J is TRBJ1-1 and V is TRBV11-2, with D unclear. The V gene's germline CDR1 is SGHAT and CDR2 FQNNGV. Trimming cost V 5 bases and J 0 bases, with 16 bases left between them. This CDR3 is built from 16 residues. The CDR3 loop reads CASSPTGSPMNTEAFF. The CDR3 coding sequence is TGTGCCAGCAGCCCAACGGGCAGCCCCATGAACACTGAAGCTTTCTTT.

This sequence joins TRBV6-6 and TRBJ1-5; 10 nucleotides line up with TRBD1. This CDR3 comprises 15 residues. Trimming took 2 bases from V and 7 from J; bases not matched to a gene: 5. From germline, CDR1 is MNHNY and CDR2 SVGAGI (reference sequence). Here the CDR3 DNA reads TGTGCCAGCAGTTACCGGGACAGGGGTGGACAGCCCCAGCATTTT. Translated, it gives CASSYRDRGGQPQHF.